Following are 19 T cell receptor beta chains from one sample sequenced in a study of OX40 agonist ivuxolimab in advanced cancers. Profiling relied on immunoSEQ multiplex PCR, and the TCRdb table lists in-frame clones only, not all of them. The data show fewer than 130,000 clones, around nine tenths seen once. The sample was CD4+ or CD8+ T cells sorted from blood, taken in a trial of the OX40 agonist ivuxolimab. These receptors were collected from an adult with an advanced solid tumor such as melanoma, head and neck, liver or kidney cancer.

This clone came up once. The genes are TRBV21-1 and TRBJ1-4. TRBV21-1 is designated a pseudogene. The CDR3 sequence is 14 residues long. The DNA of the CDR3 is TGTGCCAGATGGCAAAGCCATACTGATGAAAAACTGTTTTTT. Its protein is CARWQSHTDEKLFF.

This chain connects TRBV6-5 to TRBJ2-3; D gene uncertain. The V and J ends lost 4 bases and 5 bases respectively, with 19 bases between them. The CDR3 extends over 16 amino acids. Germline CDR1 reads MNHEY; CDR2 reads SVGAGI. The CDR3 region is CASSSPSFKSRDTQYF. As DNA, the CDR3 is TGTGCCAGCAGTTCCCCGTCTTTCAAGTCCCGAGATACGCAGTATTTT.

The chain links TRBV30 to TRBJ2-7; maybe TRBD1 (6 bases). Trimming left V 0 bases short and J 6 bases short, with 15 bases between. Germline loops: CDR1 GTSNPN, CDR2 SVGIG (reference sequence). The CDR3 spans 14 residues. CDR3: CAWSVLVRGLEQYF. CDR3 DNA sequence: TGTGCCTGGAGTGTACTTGTCAGGGGTCTCGAGCAGTACTTC.

The gene calls are TRBV4-1 and TRBJ1-3; tentatively, D is TRBD1 (5 bases). Germline lookup yields CDR1 MGHRA and CDR2 YSYEKL. V was pared by 2 bases and J by 7 bases, with 18 bases between. The CDR3 runs to 16 residues. The CDR3, as DNA: TGCGCCAGCAGCCAACCAGGGACTTCAGCCCCCAACACCATATATTTT. This sequence encodes CASSQPGTSAPNTIYF.

V and J are TRBV6-5 and TRBJ1-1; the D is unclear. In germline, CDR1 is MNHEY, CDR2 SVGAGI. The CDR3 covers 13 residues. The V and J ends lost 2 bases and 4 bases respectively, with 8 bases between them. CDR3 in amino acids: CASSYAQGTEAFF. CDR3 nucleotides: TGTGCCAGCAGTTACGCCCAAGGCACTGAAGCTTTCTTT.

The CDR3 DNA follows: TGTGCCAGTAGTCCCGACAGGAACTCCTACGAGCAGTACTTC. This encodes CASSPDRNSYEQYF. The J gene is TRBJ2-7, the V gene TRBV19; possible D gene TRBD1, 6 bases. V lost 5 bases and J 0 bases, leaving 11 bases between the germline ends. The CDR3 length is 14 residues. Germline V CDR1 and CDR2: LNHDA, SQIVND (reference sequence).

The chain employs TRBV6-5 and TRBJ1-6; TRBD1 agrees at 8 bases. Germline V gives CDR1 MNHEY, CDR2 SVGAGI. The CDR3 totals 16 residues. The J segment lost 10 bases and the V segment lost 0 bases, leaving 8 bases of the junction unmatched. The CDR3 coding sequence is TGTGCCAGCAGTTACTCGATGGACAGGGATGCATCACCCCTCCACTTT. This encodes CASSYSMDRDASPLHF.

This chain connects TRBV7-9 to TRBJ2-3; 15 positions match TRBD2. V dropped 5 bases and J dropped 14; count of bases not matched to a gene: 11. From germline, CDR1 is SEHNR and CDR2 FQNEAQ (reference sequence). The CDR3 is 15 residues long. CDR3 nucleotide sequence: TGTGCCAGCAGCGGCGGACTAGCGGGGGGGCGTGCCCCGTATTTT. It codes for CASSGGLAGGRAPYF.

The chain links TRBV19 to TRBJ2-5; D uncertain. V shed 0 bases and J shed 5 bases, with 10 bases lying between them. The CDR3 loop spans 14 amino acids. The germline V gene encodes CDR1 LNHDA and CDR2 SQIVND (reference sequence). Here the CDR3 reads CASSIDRATETQYF. CDR3 sequence (DNA): TGTGCCAGTAGTATAGATAGGGCGACGGAGACCCAGTACTTC. The variable domain in full, completed from reference TRBV19 and TRBJ2-5, reads DGGITQSPKYLFRKEGQNVTLSCEQNLNHDAMYWYRQDPGQGLRLIYYSQIVNDFQKGDIAEGYSVSREKKESFPLTVTSAQKNPTAFYLCASSIDRATETQYFGPGTRLLVL.

V and J are TRBV2 and TRBJ1-5; TRBD1 matches at 7 bases. The CDR3 consists of 15 residues. Germline values: CDR1 SNHLY, CDR2 FYNNEI. J gave up 2 bases and V 5 bases, and 6 bases lay outside the gene matches. This CDR3 reads CASSFTGVGNQPQHF. CDR3 DNA: TGTGCCAGCAGTTTTACAGGGGTTGGCAATCAGCCCCAGCATTTT.

The chain has TRBV27 and TRBJ2-3; 7 nucleotides match TRBD1. The CDR3 length is 17 residues. Germline lookup yields CDR1 MNHEY and CDR2 SMNVEV (reference sequence). V lost 0 bases and J lost 1; bases outside the gene matches: 7. The chain's CDR3 is CASSLSNPGQGTDTQYF. CDR3 bases: TGTGCCAGCAGTTTATCGAATCCCGGACAGGGCACAGATACGCAGTATTTT.

The chain carries TRBV5-4 and TRBJ2-7; a weak D match, TRBD1 (6 bases). The germline CDR1 and CDR2 sequences are SGHNT and YYREEE (reference sequence). This CDR3 has 14 residues. Deletions cut 4 bases from V and 3 bases from J, with 14 bases between. The CDR3 DNA sequence: TGTGCCAGCAGCCTAGGGGGTTTTGGCTACGAGCAGTACTTC. It specifies CASSLGGFGYEQYF.

The chain employs TRBV6-6 and TRBJ1-5, with 11 bases fitting TRBD1. V shed 6 bases and J 3 bases; nucleotides not matched to a gene: 4. In germline, CDR1 is MNHNY, CDR2 SVGAGI (reference sequence). The CDR3 extends over 15 amino acids. The CDR3 DNA reads as TGTGCCAGCAGCTGGGGACAGGGGGACAATCAGCCCCAGCATTTT. This codes for CASSWGQGDNQPQHF.

The chain links TRBV6-1 to TRBJ2-5; D is undetermined. V dropped 7 bases and J dropped 2 bases, with 8 bases sitting between them. Germline V gene sequence: CDR1 MNHNS, CDR2 SASEGT. The CDR3 has 12 residues. The CDR3 sequence: CASTTPQETQYF. The CDR3 DNA reads TGTGCCAGCACGACACCTCAAGAGACCCAGTACTTC.

This clone appeared a single time. The gene calls are TRBV13 and TRBJ2-7; 10 bases are a match to TRBD2. The CDR3 consists of 16 residues. Germline V lookup: CDR1 PRHDT, CDR2 FYEKMQ (reference sequence). The J segment lost 3 bases and the V segment lost 5 bases, leaving 10 bases of the junction unmatched. The CDR3 nucleotides are TGTGCCAGCAGCCCTGCGAGCCTAGCGGGAGTCTACGAGCAGTACTTC. Its protein is CASSPASLAGVYEQYF. Full variable domain (outside the CDR3, taken from reference TRBV13 and TRBJ2-7): AAGVIQSPRHLIKEKRETATLKCYPIPRHDTVYWYQQGPGQDPQFLISFYEKMQSDKGSIPDRFSAQQFSDYHSELNMSSLELGDSALYFCASSPASLAGVYEQYFGPGTRLTVT.

V and J are TRBV5-1 and TRBJ1-3; TRBD1 is a possible D gene (5 bases). Germline V gene sequence: CDR1 SGHRS, CDR2 YFSETQ. This CDR3 comprises 15 residues. The germline V and J ends were trimmed by 0 bases and 2 bases, with 9 bases remaining between them. The CDR3 DNA follows: TGCGCCAGCAGCTTGGCCGGGACCCCTGGAAACACCATATATTTT. It yields the protein CASSLAGTPGNTIYF. Based on the CDR3 plus reference TRBV5-1 and TRBJ1-3, the full variable domain is KAGVTQTPRYLIKTRGQQVTLSCSPISGHRSVSWYQQTPGQGLQFLFEYFSETQRNKGNFPGRFSGRQFSNSRSEMNVSTLELGDSALYLCASSLAGTPGNTIYFGEGSWLTVV.

This clone was counted only a few times. The rearrangement uses TRBV6-1 and TRBJ2-6; D is unresolved. The CDR3 loop spans 15 amino acids. The germline CDR1 and CDR2 sequences are MNHNS and SASEGT. With 5 bases removed from V and 0 bases from J, the gap between germline ends came to 8 bases. The CDR3 nucleotides are TGTGCCAGCAGTCCACGGATCTCTGGGGCCAACGTCCTGACTTTC. Encoded protein: CASSPRISGANVLTF.

J is TRBJ1-2 and V is TRBV18; D gene uncertain. This CDR3 contains 13 residues. Germline loops: CDR1 KGHSH, CDR2 LQKENI. V lost 2 bases to trimming and J lost 0 bases, with 4 bases between them. For the CDR3, the DNA is TGTGCCAGCTCACCATCCGCTAACTATGGCTACACCTTC. Its translation is CASSPSANYGYTF.

V and J are TRBV14 and TRBJ2-7; unclear D gene. Trimming shortened V by 0 bases and J by 2 bases, and 2 bases separated the two germline ends. CDR1 SGHDN and CDR2 FVKESK come from the germline V gene. The length of the CDR3 is 12 residues. In DNA, the CDR3 is TGTGCCAGCAGCCAAGAAACCTACGAGCAGTACTTC. Protein product: CASSQETYEQYF.